The 5 T cell receptor beta chains listed next were all sequenced from one sample in a study of blood T cell repertoires in COVID-19. Data came from immunoSEQ multiplex PCR; TCRdb stores just in-frame clones and leaves some out. The table records some 340,000 clones, 83% of them present only once. The sequencing input was peripheral blood. These receptors were taken from a man under 40 with active or convalescent COVID-19.

The gene calls are TRBV18 and TRBJ1-2, with D unresolved. The germline V gene encodes CDR1 KGHSH and CDR2 LQKENI. The ends were cut back, 3 bases at V and 4 bases at J, with 18 bases in the middle. The CDR3 sequence is 16 residues long. CDR3 coding DNA: TGTGCCAGCTCACCCCCCGCCTGGGGAGGTTCCTATGGCTACACCTTC. Encoded protein: CASSPPAWGGSYGYTF.

The chain is built from TRBV10-3 and TRBJ2-7; the D gene is possibly TRBD1 (5 bases). Trimming took off 4 bases at V and 0 bases at J, with 16 bases between the two ends. CDR1 and CDR2 from the germline V gene are ENHRY and SYGVKD. The CDR3 extends over 16 amino acids. The CDR3 loop is CAISVFWGADSYEQYF. The DNA of the CDR3 is TGTGCCATCAGTGTGTTTTGGGGCGCAGACTCCTACGAGCAGTACTTC.

The V gene is TRBV9, the J gene TRBJ2-1, with D maybe TRBD1 (5 bases). Germline V lookup: CDR1 SGDLS, CDR2 YYNGEE. CDR3 length: 16 amino acids. The V and J ends lost 3 bases and 0 bases respectively, with 13 bases between them. CDR3 DNA sequence: TGTGCCAGCAGCGGATGGGGCGGCTACTCCTACAATGAGCAGTTCTTC. It encodes CASSGWGGYSYNEQFF.

The chain couples TRBV12-3 or TRBV12-4 to TRBJ2-7, with D perhaps matching TRBD2 (5 bases). The CDR3 runs 13 residues. The V and J ends lost 5 bases and 9 bases respectively, with 17 bases between them. CDR3 coding DNA: TGTGCCAGCAGTCCCCGACACCTCCGGGGGCAGTACTTC. Its translation: CASSPRHLRGQYF.

This chain uses TRBV4-1 with TRBJ1-1; D is perhaps TRBD1 (6 bases). Germline V lookup: CDR1 MGHRA, CDR2 YSYEKL. The CDR3 length is 15 residues. Trimming stripped 0 bases from V and 8 bases from J, with 16 bases between. In DNA form, the CDR3 reads TGCGCCAGCAGCCAAGATAATTCGGGAGGGGGAGAAGCTTTCTTT. It translates to CASSQDNSGGGEAFF.